This TCR beta chain was found in a study of shared clonotypes between healthy human individuals. The CDR3 extends over 14 amino acids. Germline values: CDR1 LNHDA, CDR2 SQIVND (reference sequence). Terminally differentiated effector memory CD45RA+ cells were left out of the naive CD8 fraction, which was CD45RO-negative and positively selected for CCR7. Sorted-subset replicate PCRs used 200 ng of genomic DNA. This amount corresponded to 30,000 to 35,000 T cell genomes. Data came from immunoSEQ multiplex PCR; TCRdb stores just in-frame clones and leaves some out. The sample has under 700,000 clones; approximately 95% are singletons.

The chain couples TRBV19 to TRBJ2-5, with 8 bases aligning to TRBD1. The DNA end is a closer match to TRBJ2-7, so the J assignment may be wrong. This TCR came from a woman in her 30s in good health. Sequenced sample: naive CD8+ T cells sorted from blood. Here the CDR3 reads CASSMDREFNEQYF. The CDR3 nucleotides are TGTGCCAGTAGTATGGACAGGGAATTCAACGAGCAGTACTTC.